A few counts support the clone carrying this T cell receptor beta chain. The antigen is not known. This sample is part of a study of blood T cells in healthy people across ages. Study overall: Capturing about one barcoded beta molecule per two T cells was achieved by template switching. Points from the study as a whole: Versus aged donors, long-lived donors had higher diversity and more naive CD4+ cells.

Then a second PCR, running roughly 6 to 11 cycles, was carried out with a sample-barcoded 5' primer and a J-beta primer mix. Each of the samples gave a minimum of 2.5 million paired-end reads that contained CDR3. TCRdb itself ran the 5' RACE reads through MiXCR, one entry per CDR3 protein. The sample carries some 1.8 million distinct CDR3 sequences, about two fifths recorded once. Trimming pared 9 bases from V and 4 bases from J, leaving 15 bases between. The CDR3 is made up of 13 amino acids. Germline CDR1 MNHNS, CDR2 SASEGT. The TCR comes from a human donor in good health. The sample comprised blood. The gene calls are TRBV6-1 and TRBJ1-2; a possible D gene is TRBD1 (5 bases). The CDR3 region is CASKMQGAYGYTF. CDR3 DNA: TGTGCCAGTAAAATGCAGGGCGCCTATGGCTACACCTTC.